One and the same sample provided the 32 T cell receptor beta chains below, sequenced in a study of blood T cell repertoires in COVID-19. The table came from immunoSEQ multiplex PCR; TCRdb's copy has only in-frame clones and leaves some out. The sample shows roughly 150,000 clones, approximately 77% of them seen only once. Input material: PBMCs or T cells enriched from blood (not recorded which). The receptors were sampled from a man between 60 and 75 years old who had recovered from COVID-19.

This chain connects TRBV6-5 to TRBJ2-5; TRBD1 aligns across 9 bases. Unmatched junction bases numbered 7, after V lost 0 bases and J lost 5 bases. Per the germline V gene, CDR1 is MNHEY and CDR2 is SVGAGI. This CDR3 spans 16 amino acids. The CDR3 DNA follows: TGTGCCAGCAGTTACTCGGACAGGGGATTTTGGGAGACCCAGTACTTC. This codes for CASSYSDRGFWETQYF.

This clone occurred once. At one end, the junction sequence differs from germline, possibly due to a read error. The V call is TRBV10-3, the J call TRBJ2-1; 13 bases are shared with TRBD2. Germline-derived CDR1 and CDR2 are ENHRY and SYGVKD. This CDR3 is 15 amino acids long. The CDR3, as DNA: TGTGTCATCACCAGACTAGCGGGAGGAGTCGATGAGCAGTTCTTC. Protein product: CVITRLAGGVDEQFF.

This clone was recorded only once. The V gene is TRBV7-2, the J gene TRBJ2-1, with 7 bases fitting TRBD2. V trimming: 5 bases; J trimming: 0 bases; junction bases outside the gene matches: 4. This CDR3 has 15 residues. Per germline, CDR1 SGHTA and CDR2 FQGNSA. CDR3 bases: TGTGCCAGCAGCCCGAGGACTAGCTCCTACAATGAGCAGTTCTTC. Translating it yields CASSPRTSSYNEQFF.

The chain carries TRBV7-9 and TRBJ1-4; no clear D. Germline V gene lookup returns CDR1 SEHNR and CDR2 FQNEAQ (reference sequence). The CDR3 runs 17 residues. Trimming removed 5 bases from V and 2 bases from J, with 18 bases in between. For the CDR3, the DNA is TGTGCCAGCAGCCCAAGAGAGGGCGCGGAGACTAATGAAAAACTGTTTTTT. Its protein product is CASSPREGAETNEKLFF.

This sequence joins TRBV5-5 and TRBJ2-7; D perhaps matches TRBD2 (6 bases). The CDR3 runs 15 residues. V was pared by 3 bases and J by 5 bases, with 18 bases between. Germline-derived CDR1 and CDR2 are SGHKS and YYEKEE (reference sequence). This CDR3 is CASSSRGLEGDEQYF. DNA of the CDR3: TGTGCCAGCAGCTCCCGGGGACTGGAGGGCGACGAGCAGTACTTC.

The chain carries TRBV24-1 and TRBJ2-1; D gene unclear. Trimming cost V 0 bases and J 8 bases, with 10 bases left between them. The CDR3 is made up of 14 amino acids. The germline V gene encodes CDR1 KGHDR and CDR2 SFDVKD. CDR3 coding DNA: TGTGCCACCAGTGATTTGCTCGTTGGCTATGAGCAGTTCTTC. Encoded protein: CATSDLLVGYEQFF.

This clone appeared a single time. This chain links TRBV2 with TRBJ2-7, with D perhaps TRBD2 (6 bases). Germline CDR1 is SNHLY and CDR2 is FYNNEI. Trimming pared 3 bases from V and 0 bases from J, leaving 12 bases between. CDR3 length equals 15 residues. CDR3 sequence reads: CASSEWTNPSYEQYF. CDR3 nucleotides: TGTGCCAGCAGTGAGTGGACTAACCCCTCCTACGAGCAGTACTTC.

The J gene is TRBJ2-1, the V gene TRBV11-3; 11 positions match TRBD2. Germline V gives CDR1 SGHNT, CDR2 YENEEA. The CDR3 extends over 17 amino acids. V was pared by 0 bases and J by 10 bases, with 11 bases of the junction left unmatched. The CDR3 bases are TGTGCCAGCAGCTTAGATCAGGTAGCGGGGGGGCCTAACGAGCAGTTCTTC. This encodes CASSLDQVAGGPNEQFF.

J is TRBJ1-1 and V is TRBV18; no clear D. V lost 2 bases to trimming and J lost 8 bases, with 9 bases between them. The CDR3 totals 12 residues. Per the germline V gene, CDR1 is KGHSH and CDR2 is LQKENI. Here the CDR3 reads CASSPRGKEAFF. The CDR3 DNA reads as TGTGCCAGCTCACCAAGAGGCAAGGAAGCTTTCTTT.

The genes are TRBV28 and TRBJ1-5, with no clear D. This CDR3 has 15 amino acids. Germline lookup yields CDR1 MDHEN and CDR2 SYDVKM. V shed 6 bases and J shed 0 bases, with 12 bases lying between them. This CDR3 reads CASRIHSYSNQPQHF. DNA for the CDR3: TGTGCCAGCAGGATCCACAGTTATAGCAATCAGCCCCAGCATTTT.

The gene calls are TRBV7-8 and TRBJ2-1; D gene uncertain. Trimming pared 8 bases from V and 0 bases from J, leaving 11 bases between. The CDR3 runs 14 residues. The germline CDR1 and CDR2 sequences are SGHVS and FQNEAQ. In DNA form, the CDR3 reads TGTGCCAGCCACCGGGTGAGCTCCTACAATGAGCAGTTCTTC. Protein: CASHRVSSYNEQFF.

J is TRBJ2-2 and V is TRBV25-1, with D maybe TRBD2 (5 bases). Germline assignment: CDR1 MGHDK and CDR2 SYGVNS. The CDR3 runs to 14 residues. The V end lost 2 bases, the J end lost 4 bases, and 8 bases lay between the germline ends. The chain's CDR3 is CASSEAGLTGELFF. The DNA for the CDR3 is TGTGCCAGCAGTGAAGCTGGACTCACCGGGGAGCTGTTTTTT.

The chain joins TRBV19 to TRBJ2-3; no definite D call. Germline V gives CDR1 LNHDA, CDR2 SQIVND (reference sequence). This CDR3 is built from 15 residues. The V gene lost 5 bases and the J gene lost 4 bases, with 16 bases spanning the gap. The CDR3 region has the DNA TGTGCCAGTAGTCTTGGGCAGGCTCAATCAGATACGCAGTATTTT. Encoded protein: CASSLGQAQSDTQYF.

The chain combines TRBV27 with TRBJ2-7, with D tentatively TRBD2 (5 bases). Germline CDR1 is MNHEY and CDR2 is SMNVEV (reference sequence). The CDR3 runs 13 residues. V was pared by 6 bases and J by 6 bases, with 15 bases between. CDR3 nucleotides: TGTGCCAGCAGGAGCCTCGGGGTTGGCGAGCAGTACTTC. It translates to CASRSLGVGEQYF.

This sequence joins TRBV3-1 (or the pseudogene TRBV3-2) and TRBJ2-7, with unresolved D. The CDR3 has 13 residues. V was cut by 2 bases and J by 5 bases, with 10 bases left in between. Germline V gene lookup returns CDR1 LGHDT and CDR2 YNNKEL (reference sequence). DNA for the CDR3: TGTGCCAGCAGCCAACCGAGTCCTCACGAGCAGTACTTC. It encodes CASSQPSPHEQYF.

This clone was seen more than once but under ten times. The rearrangement joins TRBV5-5 to TRBJ2-5; TRBD2 matches 14 bases. Germline CDR1 and CDR2: SGHKS and YYEKEE (reference sequence). There are 18 residues in the CDR3. V shed 1 base, J shed 0 bases, and the junction held 5 bases outside the gene matches. CDR3 protein: CASSLQTSGGAYQETQYF. CDR3 DNA sequence: TGTGCCAGCAGCTTGCAGACTAGCGGGGGGGCCTACCAAGAGACCCAGTACTTC.

The chain uses TRBV5-1 and TRBJ2-2; 9 bases are a match to TRBD1. The length of the CDR3 is 15 residues. Unmatched junction bases numbered 9, after V lost 7 bases and J lost 5 bases. CDR1 is SGHRS and CDR2 is YFSETQ in the germline V gene. The CDR3: CASCPRQGETGELFF. The CDR3 DNA reads TGCGCCAGCTGTCCCAGACAGGGGGAAACCGGGGAGCTGTTTTTT.

The chain couples TRBV14 to TRBJ1-2; D call uncertain. The CDR3 runs 12 residues. CDR1 SGHDN and CDR2 FVKESK come from the germline V gene. Deletions cut 4 bases from V and 8 bases from J, with 11 bases between. CDR3 DNA: TGTGCCAGCAGCCTCAACAGAAGAGGCTACACCTTC. Translating it yields CASSLNRRGYTF.

The rearrangement joins TRBV11-3 to TRBJ2-2; 10 nucleotides line up with TRBD1. Germline V CDR1 and CDR2: SGHNT, YENEEA. The CDR3 has 15 amino acids. The trim removed 2 bases at V and 5 bases at J, leaving 2 bases unmatched. CDR3 in DNA: TGTGCCAGCAGCTTACAGGACAGGGGGACCGGGGAGCTGTTTTTT. Protein product: CASSLQDRGTGELFF.

Concerning this clone itself: This same CDR3 is encoded by further DNA sequences in the sample. The rearrangement joins TRBV30 to TRBJ1-3; the D gene is possibly TRBD1 (5 bases). V lost 1 base and J 4 bases, leaving 8 bases between the germline ends. Looked up from germline, CDR1 is GTSNPN and CDR2 is SVGIG (reference sequence). This CDR3 region has 13 residues. CDR3 in amino acids: CAWSAGGGNTIYF. CDR3 bases: TGTGCCTGGAGTGCCGGGGGAGGAAACACCATATATTTT.

This clone occurred a few times. This chain uses TRBV28 with TRBJ1-5, with 7 bases fitting TRBD1. With 6 bases clipped from V and 0 bases from J, the junction kept 8 bases outside the gene matches. The germline V gene has CDR1 MDHEN and CDR2 SYDVKM. The CDR3 length is 16 residues. CDR3 region: CASRMPGQYSNQPQHF. The CDR3 DNA is TGTGCCAGCAGGATGCCGGGACAGTATAGCAATCAGCCCCAGCATTTT.

V is TRBV27 and J is TRBJ1-1, with TRBD1 matching 7 bases. The CDR3 is made up of 14 amino acids. CDR1 MNHEY and CDR2 SMNVEV come from the germline V gene (reference sequence). V dropped 6 bases and J dropped 1; count of bases not matched to a gene: 5. The CDR3: CASRARDRNTEAFF. DNA of the CDR3: TGTGCCAGCAGGGCCAGGGACAGGAACACTGAAGCTTTCTTT.

V gene TRBV5-4 combines with J gene TRBJ1-2; the match to TRBD1 covers 11 bases. Germline V gene sequence: CDR1 SGHNT, CDR2 YYREEE (reference sequence). The J segment lost 0 bases and the V segment lost 3 bases, leaving 1 base of the junction unmatched. The CDR3 totals 15 residues. CDR3 DNA sequence: TGTGCCAGCAGCTCGGGACAGGGGGCTAACTATGGCTACACCTTC. This encodes CASSSGQGANYGYTF.

This sequence joins TRBV12-3 or TRBV12-4 and TRBJ1-2; 9 bases align to TRBD1. The J segment lost 5 bases and the V segment lost 5 bases, leaving 3 bases of the junction unmatched. The length of the CDR3 is 13 residues. The CDR3 DNA reads TGTGCCAGCAGTGGGGGACAGGGATATGGCTACACCTTC. It encodes CASSGGQGYGYTF.

This rearrangement joins TRBV19 to TRBJ1-5; D is uncertain. Germline V gives CDR1 LNHDA, CDR2 SQIVND (reference sequence). Trimming stripped 0 bases from V and 1 base from J, with 13 bases between. There are 17 residues in the CDR3. The CDR3 sequence is CASSIDTGLWSNQPQHF. In nucleotides, the CDR3 is TGTGCCAGTAGTATAGATACCGGACTCTGGAGCAATCAGCCCCAGCATTTT.

This clone was observed a handful of times. J is TRBJ2-1 and V is TRBV5-1; 15 bases are shared with TRBD2. This CDR3 comprises 14 residues. Germline loops: CDR1 SGHRS, CDR2 YFSETQ. Germline trimming cut 8 bases from V and 6 bases from J; bases unmatched to any gene: 3. The CDR3 coding sequence is TGCGCCAGAGGACTAGCGGGAGGGCCCAATGAGCAGTTCTTC. Amino acids: CARGLAGGPNEQFF.

The chain has TRBV18 and TRBJ2-2, with 12 positions matching TRBD1. V shed 6 bases and J 5 bases; nucleotides not matched to a gene: 10. CDR1 is KGHSH, CDR2 LQKENI, per germline. This CDR3 comprises 17 residues. The chain's CDR3 is CASSPGTGGDLTGELFF. In nucleotides, the CDR3 is TGTGCCAGCTCGCCCGGGACAGGGGGCGATTTGACCGGGGAGCTGTTTTTT.

A few counts support this clone. The chain is built from TRBV7-8 and TRBJ1-2; unclear D gene. With 3 bases removed from V and 4 bases from J, the gap between germline ends came to 9 bases. The CDR3 length is 13 residues. From germline, CDR1 is SGHVS and CDR2 FQNEAQ. CDR3 nucleotide sequence: TGTGCCAGCAGCTTGGGCAAAAGCTATGGCTACACCTTC. This gives the protein CASSLGKSYGYTF. The variable domain in full, completed from reference TRBV7-8 and TRBJ1-2, reads GAGVSQSPRYKVAKRGQDVALRCDPISGHVSLFWYQQALGQGPEFLTYFQNEAQLDKSGLPSDRFFAERPEGSVSTLKIQRTQQEDSAVYLCASSLGKSYGYTFGSGTRLTVV.

This chain joins TRBV3-1 (or the pseudogene TRBV3-2) and TRBJ2-1; D remains ambiguous. V lost 4 bases to trimming and J lost 0 bases, with 4 bases between them. Germline lookup yields CDR1 LGHDT and CDR2 YNNKEL (reference sequence). CDR3 length: 13 residues. The CDR3 protein is CASSPSSYNEQFF. Here the CDR3 DNA reads TGTGCCAGCAGCCCCTCCTCCTACAATGAGCAGTTCTTC.

This clone was counted a single time. This sequence joins TRBV5-1 and TRBJ2-1, with D maybe TRBD2 (5 bases). This CDR3 region has 16 residues. The V and J ends lost 3 bases and 5 bases respectively, with 18 bases between them. The V gene's germline CDR1 is SGHRS and CDR2 YFSETQ. The chain's CDR3 is CASSSSGIGRDNEQFF. Written as DNA, the CDR3 is TGCGCCAGCAGCTCCAGCGGAATTGGGCGGGACAATGAGCAGTTCTTC.

This clone has a single count. This chain connects TRBV30 to TRBJ2-1; D ambiguous. Germline CDR1 is GTSNPN and CDR2 is SVGIG (reference sequence). The V end was cut by 3 bases, the J end by 5 bases, with 5 bases between. There are 11 residues in the CDR3. The CDR3 DNA reads as TGTGCCTGGAGCCAGGACAATGAGCAGTTCTTC. It translates to CAWSQDNEQFF.

The chain uses TRBV7-2 and TRBJ2-3; D ambiguous. V gave up 2 bases and J gave up 1 base, with 7 bases separating them. The CDR3 runs to 14 residues. Germline assignment: CDR1 SGHTA and CDR2 FQGNSA. CDR3 region: CASSLIRGTDTQYF. Here the CDR3 DNA reads TGTGCCAGCAGCTTAATCCGTGGCACAGATACGCAGTATTTT.